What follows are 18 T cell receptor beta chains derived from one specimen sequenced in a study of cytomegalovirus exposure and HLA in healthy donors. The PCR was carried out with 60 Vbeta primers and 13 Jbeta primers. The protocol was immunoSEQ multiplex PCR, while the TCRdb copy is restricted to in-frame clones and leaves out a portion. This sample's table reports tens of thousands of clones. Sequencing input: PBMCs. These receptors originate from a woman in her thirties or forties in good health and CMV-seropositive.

CDR3: CASSFRLGTGNEQYF. The CDR3 region has the DNA TGTGCCAGCAGCTTTCGGCTGGGGACAGGGAACGAGCAGTACTTC. This chain joins TRBV7-2 and TRBJ2-7, with TRBD1 matching over 9 bases. Germline values: CDR1 SGHTA, CDR2 FQGNSA. The CDR3 totals 15 residues. With V trimmed by 3 bases and J by 5 bases, 8 bases remained unmatched.

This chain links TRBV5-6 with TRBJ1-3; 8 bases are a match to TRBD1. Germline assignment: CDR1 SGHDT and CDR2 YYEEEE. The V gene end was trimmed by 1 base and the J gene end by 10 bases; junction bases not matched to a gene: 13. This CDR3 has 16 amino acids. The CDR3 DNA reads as TGTGCCAGCAGCTTGAATTCAGGACAGGGAATTAGGACCATATATTTT. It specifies CASSLNSGQGIRTIYF. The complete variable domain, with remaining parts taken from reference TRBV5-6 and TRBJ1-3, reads DAGVTQSPTHLIKTRGQQVTLRCSPKSGHDTVSWYQQALGQGPQFIFQYYEEEERQRGNFPDRFSGHQFPNYSSELNVNALLLGDSALYLCASSLNSGQGIRTIYFGEGSWLTVV.

CDR3 nucleotide sequence: TGTGCCAGCAGTGATAGTGACTATTACAATGAGCAGTTCTTC. Its protein is CASSDSDYYNEQFF. The gene calls are TRBV2 and TRBJ2-1; D is perhaps TRBD2 (5 bases). V was pared by 3 bases and J by 4 bases, with 10 bases between. This CDR3 spans 14 amino acids. CDR1 SNHLY and CDR2 FYNNEI come from the germline V gene.

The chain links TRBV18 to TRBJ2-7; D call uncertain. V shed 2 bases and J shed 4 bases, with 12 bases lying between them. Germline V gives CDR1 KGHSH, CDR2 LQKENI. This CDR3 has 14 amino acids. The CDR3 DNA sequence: TGTGCCAGCTCACCATCGGTCAGGCCTTACGAGCAGTACTTC. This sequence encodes CASSPSVRPYEQYF. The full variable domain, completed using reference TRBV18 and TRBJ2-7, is NAGVMQNPRHLVRRRGQEARLRCSPMKGHSHVYWYRQLPEEGLKFMVYLQKENIIDESGMPKERFSAEFPKEGPSILRIQQVVRGDSAAYFCASSPSVRPYEQYFGPGTRLTVT.

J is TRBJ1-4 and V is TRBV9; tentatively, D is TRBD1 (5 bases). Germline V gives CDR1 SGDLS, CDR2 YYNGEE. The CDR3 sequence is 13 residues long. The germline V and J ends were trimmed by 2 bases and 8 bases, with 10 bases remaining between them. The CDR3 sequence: CASSVTAGEKLFF. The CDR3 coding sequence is TGTGCCAGCAGCGTGACAGCGGGGGAAAAACTGTTTTTT.

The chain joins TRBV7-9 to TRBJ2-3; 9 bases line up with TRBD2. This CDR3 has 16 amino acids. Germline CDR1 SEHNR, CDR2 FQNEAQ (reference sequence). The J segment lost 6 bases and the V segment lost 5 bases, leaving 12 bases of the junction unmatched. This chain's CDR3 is CASSGQREAPPDTQYF. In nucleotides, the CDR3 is TGTGCCAGCAGCGGTCAGCGGGAGGCCCCCCCCGATACGCAGTATTTT.

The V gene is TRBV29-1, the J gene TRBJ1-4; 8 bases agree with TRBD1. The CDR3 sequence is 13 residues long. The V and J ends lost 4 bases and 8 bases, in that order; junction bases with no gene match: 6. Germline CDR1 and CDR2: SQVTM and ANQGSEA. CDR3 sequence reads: CSVVPQGGEKLFF. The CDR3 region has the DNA TGCAGCGTTGTCCCACAGGGGGGCGAAAAACTGTTTTTT.

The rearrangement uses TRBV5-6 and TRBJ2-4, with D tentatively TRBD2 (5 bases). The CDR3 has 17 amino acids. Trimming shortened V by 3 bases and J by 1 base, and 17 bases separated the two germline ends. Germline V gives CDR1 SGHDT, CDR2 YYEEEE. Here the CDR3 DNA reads TGTGCCAGCAGCTCGTACAGCGGCCTGTTTGCCAAAAACATTCAGTACTTC. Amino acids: CASSSYSGLFAKNIQYF.

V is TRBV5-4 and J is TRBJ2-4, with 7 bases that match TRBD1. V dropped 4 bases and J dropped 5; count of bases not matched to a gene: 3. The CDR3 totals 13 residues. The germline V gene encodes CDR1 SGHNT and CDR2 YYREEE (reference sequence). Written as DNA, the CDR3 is TGTGCCAGCAGCCCCGGGACAGAAAACATTCAGTACTTC. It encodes CASSPGTENIQYF.

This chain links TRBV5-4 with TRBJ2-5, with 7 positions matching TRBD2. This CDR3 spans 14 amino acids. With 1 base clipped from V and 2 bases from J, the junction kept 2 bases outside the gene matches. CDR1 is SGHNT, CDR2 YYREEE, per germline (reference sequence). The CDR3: CASSLWREQETQYF. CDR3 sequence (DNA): TGTGCCAGCAGCTTGTGGCGGGAGCAAGAGACCCAGTACTTC.

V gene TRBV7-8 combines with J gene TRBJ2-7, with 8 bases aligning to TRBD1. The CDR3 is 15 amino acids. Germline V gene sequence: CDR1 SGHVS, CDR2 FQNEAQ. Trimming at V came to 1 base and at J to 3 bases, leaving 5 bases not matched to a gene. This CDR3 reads CASSLVGQGLYEQYF. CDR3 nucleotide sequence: TGTGCCAGCAGCTTAGTCGGACAGGGCCTCTACGAGCAGTACTTC.

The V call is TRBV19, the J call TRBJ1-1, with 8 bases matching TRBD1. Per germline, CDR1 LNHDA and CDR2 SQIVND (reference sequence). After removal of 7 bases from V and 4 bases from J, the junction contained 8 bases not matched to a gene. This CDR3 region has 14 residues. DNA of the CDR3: TGTGCCAGTAACGGACAGGGAGGGGGCACTGAAGCTTTCTTT. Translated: CASNGQGGGTEAFF.

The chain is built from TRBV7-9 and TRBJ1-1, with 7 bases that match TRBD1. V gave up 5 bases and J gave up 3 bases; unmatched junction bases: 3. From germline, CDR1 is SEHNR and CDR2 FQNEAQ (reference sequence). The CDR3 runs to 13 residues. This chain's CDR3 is CASSRTGDTEAFF. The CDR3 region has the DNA TGTGCCAGCAGCCGGACAGGTGACACTGAAGCTTTCTTT.

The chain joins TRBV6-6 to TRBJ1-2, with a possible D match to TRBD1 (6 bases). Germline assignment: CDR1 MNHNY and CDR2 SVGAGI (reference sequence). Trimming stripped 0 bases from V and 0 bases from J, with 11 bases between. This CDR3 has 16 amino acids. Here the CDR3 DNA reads TGTGCCAGCAGTTACTCGAGGGACACAACTAACTATGGCTACACCTTC. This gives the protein CASSYSRDTTNYGYTF.

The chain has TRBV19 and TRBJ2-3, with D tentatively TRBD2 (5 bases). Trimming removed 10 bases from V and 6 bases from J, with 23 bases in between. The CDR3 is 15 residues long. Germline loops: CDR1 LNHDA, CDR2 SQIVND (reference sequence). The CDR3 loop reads CATALAIPAEDTQYF. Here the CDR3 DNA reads TGTGCCACCGCCTTAGCGATCCCAGCTGAGGATACGCAGTATTTT.

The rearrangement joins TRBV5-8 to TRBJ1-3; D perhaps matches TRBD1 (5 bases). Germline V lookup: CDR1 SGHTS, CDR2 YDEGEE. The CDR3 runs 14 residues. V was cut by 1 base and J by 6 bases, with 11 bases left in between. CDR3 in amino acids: CASSLPGGVNTIYF. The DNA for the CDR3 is TGTGCCAGCAGCTTGCCGGGGGGAGTAAACACCATATATTTT.

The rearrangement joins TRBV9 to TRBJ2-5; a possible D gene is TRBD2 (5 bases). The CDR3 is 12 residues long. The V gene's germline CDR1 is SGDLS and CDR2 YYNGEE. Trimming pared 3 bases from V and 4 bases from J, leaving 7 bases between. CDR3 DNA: TGTGCCAGCAGCGACGAGGGAGAGACCCAGTACTTC. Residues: CASSDEGETQYF.

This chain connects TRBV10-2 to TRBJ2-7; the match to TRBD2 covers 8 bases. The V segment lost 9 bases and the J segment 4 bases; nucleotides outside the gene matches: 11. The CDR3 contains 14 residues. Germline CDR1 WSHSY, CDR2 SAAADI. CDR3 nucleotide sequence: TGCGCCAGTGGGGAGTCAGCGGGAGTGTACGAGCAGTACTTC. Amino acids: CASGESAGVYEQYF.